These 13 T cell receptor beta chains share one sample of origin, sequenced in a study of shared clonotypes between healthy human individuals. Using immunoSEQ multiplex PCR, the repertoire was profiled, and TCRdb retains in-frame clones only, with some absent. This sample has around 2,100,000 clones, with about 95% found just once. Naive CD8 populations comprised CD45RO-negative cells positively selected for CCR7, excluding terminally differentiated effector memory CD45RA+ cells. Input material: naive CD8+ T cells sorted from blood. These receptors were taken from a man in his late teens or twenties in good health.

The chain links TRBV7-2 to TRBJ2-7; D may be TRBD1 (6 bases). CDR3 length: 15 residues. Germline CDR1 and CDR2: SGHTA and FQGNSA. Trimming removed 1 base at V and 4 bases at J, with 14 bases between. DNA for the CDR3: TGTGCCAGCAGCTTAGACCGGACAGCCCCTTACGAGCAGTACTTC. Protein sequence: CASSLDRTAPYEQYF.

The CDR3 DNA reads as TGTGCCAGCAGTGAAGCTGGCGGAGGGTCACTTGGATCCTATAATTCACCCCTCCACTTT. Translation: CASSEAGGGSLGSYNSPLHF. The chain couples TRBV2 to TRBJ1-6, with D uncertain. V was pared by 0 bases and J by 1 base, with 19 bases between. CDR1 and CDR2 from the germline V gene are SNHLY and FYNNEI. CDR3 size: 20 residues. The full variable domain, its missing parts supplied by reference TRBV2 and TRBJ1-6, is EPEVTQTPSHQVTQMGQEVILRCVPISNHLYFYWYRQILGQKVEFLVSFYNNEISEKSEIFDDQFSVERPDGSNFTLKIRSTKLEDSAMYFCASSEAGGGSLGSYNSPLHFGNGTRLTVT.

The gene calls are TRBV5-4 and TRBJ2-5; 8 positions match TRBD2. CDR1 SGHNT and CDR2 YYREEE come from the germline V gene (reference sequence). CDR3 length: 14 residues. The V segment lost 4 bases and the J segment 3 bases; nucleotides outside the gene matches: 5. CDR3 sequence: CASSILAGKETQYF. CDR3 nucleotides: TGTGCCAGCAGCATTCTAGCGGGCAAAGAGACCCAGTACTTC.

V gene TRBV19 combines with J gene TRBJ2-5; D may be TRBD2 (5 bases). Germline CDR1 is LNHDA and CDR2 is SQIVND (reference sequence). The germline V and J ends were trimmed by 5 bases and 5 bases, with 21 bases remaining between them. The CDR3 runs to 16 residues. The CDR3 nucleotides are TGTGCCAGTAGTTTTAGGACTCTTCTTTCGGCGGAGACCCAGTACTTC. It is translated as CASSFRTLLSAETQYF.

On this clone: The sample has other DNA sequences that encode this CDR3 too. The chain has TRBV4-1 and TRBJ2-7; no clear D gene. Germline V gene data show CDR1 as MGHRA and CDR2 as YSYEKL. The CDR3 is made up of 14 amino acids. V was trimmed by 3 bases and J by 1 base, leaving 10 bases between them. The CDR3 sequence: CASSQTGLSYEQYF. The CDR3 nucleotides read TGCGCCAGCAGCCAGACCGGGCTATCCTACGAGCAGTACTTC.

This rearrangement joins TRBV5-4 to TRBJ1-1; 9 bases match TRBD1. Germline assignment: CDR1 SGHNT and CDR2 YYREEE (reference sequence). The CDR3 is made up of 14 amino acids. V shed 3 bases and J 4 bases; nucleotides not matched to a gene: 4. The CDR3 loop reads CASSWGQGTTEAFF. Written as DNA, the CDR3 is TGTGCCAGCAGCTGGGGACAGGGTACCACTGAAGCTTTCTTT.

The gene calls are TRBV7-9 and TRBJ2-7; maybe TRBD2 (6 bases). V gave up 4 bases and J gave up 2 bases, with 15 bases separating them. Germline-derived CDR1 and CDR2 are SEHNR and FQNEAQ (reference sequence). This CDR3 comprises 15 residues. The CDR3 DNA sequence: TGTGCCAGCAGCTCAACTAGCAGTCTTACCTACGAGCAGTACTTC. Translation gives CASSSTSSLTYEQYF. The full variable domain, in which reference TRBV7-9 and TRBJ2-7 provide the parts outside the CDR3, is DTGVSQNPRHKITKRGQNVTFRCDPISEHNRLYWYRQTLGQGPEFLTYFQNEAQLEKSRLLSDRFSAERPKGSFSTLEIQRTEQGDSAMYLCASSSTSSLTYEQYFGPGTRLTVT.

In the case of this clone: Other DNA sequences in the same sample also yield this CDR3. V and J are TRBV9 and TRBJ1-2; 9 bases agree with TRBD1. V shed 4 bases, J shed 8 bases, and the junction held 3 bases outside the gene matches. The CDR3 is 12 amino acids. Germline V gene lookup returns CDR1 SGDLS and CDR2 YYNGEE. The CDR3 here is CASSTGGGGYTF. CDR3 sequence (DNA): TGTGCCAGCAGCACAGGGGGCGGCGGCTACACCTTC. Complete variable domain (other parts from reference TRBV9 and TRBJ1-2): DSGVTQTPKHLITATGQRVTLRCSPRSGDLSVYWYQQSLDQGLQFLIQYYNGEERAKGNILERFSAQQFPDLHSELNLSSLELGDSALYFCASSTGGGGYTFGSGTRLTVV.

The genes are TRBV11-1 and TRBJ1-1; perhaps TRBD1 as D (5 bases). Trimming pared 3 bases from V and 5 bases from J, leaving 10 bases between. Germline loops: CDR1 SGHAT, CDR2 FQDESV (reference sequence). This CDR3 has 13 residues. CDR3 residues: CASSLPGSTEAFF. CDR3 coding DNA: TGTGCCAGCAGCTTGCCAGGGAGTACTGAAGCTTTCTTT.

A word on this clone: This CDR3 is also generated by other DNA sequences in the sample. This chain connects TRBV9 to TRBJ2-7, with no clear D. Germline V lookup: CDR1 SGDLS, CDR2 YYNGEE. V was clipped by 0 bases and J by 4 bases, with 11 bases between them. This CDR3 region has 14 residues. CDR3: CASSVGVGTYEQYF. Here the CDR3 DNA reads TGTGCCAGCAGCGTAGGGGTAGGAACGTACGAGCAGTACTTC.

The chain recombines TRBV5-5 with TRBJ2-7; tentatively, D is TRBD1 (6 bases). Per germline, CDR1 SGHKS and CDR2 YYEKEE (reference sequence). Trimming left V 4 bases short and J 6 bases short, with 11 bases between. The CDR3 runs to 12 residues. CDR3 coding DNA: TGTGCCAGCAGCCCAACAGGGCCCGAGCAGTACTTC. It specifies CASSPTGPEQYF.

The CDR3 DNA follows: TGTGCCAGTAGTATCGCGACAGGGTACAATGAGCAGTTCTTC. Translated, it gives CASSIATGYNEQFF. This chain connects TRBV19 to TRBJ2-1, with 7 bases fitting TRBD1. Looked up from germline, CDR1 is LNHDA and CDR2 is SQIVND (reference sequence). This CDR3 is built from 14 residues. The J segment lost 4 bases and the V segment lost 3 bases, leaving 3 bases of the junction unmatched.

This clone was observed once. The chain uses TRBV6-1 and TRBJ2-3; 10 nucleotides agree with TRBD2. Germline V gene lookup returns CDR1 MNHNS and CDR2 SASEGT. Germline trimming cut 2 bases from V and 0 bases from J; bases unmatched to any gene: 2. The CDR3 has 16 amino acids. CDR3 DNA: TGTGCCAGCAGTGAACCTAGCGGGAGCAGCACAGATACGCAGTATTTT. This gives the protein CASSEPSGSSTDTQYF.